Sequencing of this TCR beta chain was carried out in a study of CD8 T cells in Susac syndrome. General study results and limits: Acknowledgment was made by the study that its TCR sequencing and HLA analysis involved a relatively small number of individuals.

The T cells that were sequenced for TCR beta were CD8+ and CD4+ cells from blood. Negative isolation yielded CD4+ and CD8+ T cells, and FACS enriched TEMRA cells. Random hexamers primed reverse transcription of about 0.5 to 1 ug RNA. Amplification of TCR beta CDR3 used immunoSEQ multiplex PCR across 54 Vbeta and 13 Jbeta. TCRdb itself ran the immunoSEQ multiplex PCR reads through MiXCR, one entry per CDR3 protein. The sample has more than 250,000 distinct CDR3 sequences, roughly nine tenths seen once. Turning to this clonotype: Its antigen is not identified.

Germline lookup yields CDR1 LGHDT and CDR2 YNNKEL (reference sequence). The CDR3 extends over 16 amino acids. V gave up 0 bases and J gave up 4 bases, with 14 bases separating them. The receptor was derived from a human donor with multiple sclerosis. The sequenced sample consisted of CD4+ T cells from PBMCs. This chain connects TRBV3-1 to TRBJ2-3; D remains ambiguous. CDR3 loop: CASSQDLGQRPDTQYF. The DNA of the CDR3 is TGTGCCAGCAGCCAAGATCTCGGCCAGCGACCAGATACGCAGTATTTT.